These T cell receptor beta chains were read from a single sample in a study of OX40 agonist ivuxolimab in advanced cancers. Generated by immunoSEQ multiplex PCR, the TCRdb table keeps only in-frame clones and is missing some. The data contain roughly 40,000 clones, 75% to 90% of them seen just once; the ten biggest clones take up approximately 5%. This sample comprised CD4+ or CD8+ T cells sorted from blood, obtained in a trial of the OX40 agonist ivuxolimab. The origin of the receptors is an adult with an advanced solid tumor such as melanoma, head and neck, liver or kidney cancer. CDR3s include the opening cysteine and the closing phenylalanine or tryptophan. D genes are given only for firm matches. The size of a clone is reported for some rows only, either as once, few or many, or as a class for expanded clones.

D,size,J,V,DNA,CDR3
NA,NA,TRBJ2-3,TRBV28,TGTGCCAGCACCGATGGGGGGCGGAGCACAGATACGCAGTATTTT,CASTDGGRSTDTQYF
NA,NA,TRBJ1-1,TRBV5-1,TGCGCCAGCAGTAGCCAAGCGAGGGACAACCTGGGGACTGAAGCTTTCTTT,CASSSQARDNLGTEAFF
NA,NA,TRBJ2-7,TRBV18,TGTGCCAGCTCACCAGGGGACTCATACGAGCAGTACTTC,CASSPGDSYEQYF
NA,once,TRBJ2-1,TRBV20-1,TGCAGTGAATCGGCATACAATGAGCAGTTCTTC,CSESAYNEQFF
NA,NA,TRBJ2-2,TRBV19,TGTGCCAGTAGTATACTCAGGGGGAACACCGGGGAGCTGTTTTTT,CASSILRGNTGELFF
TRBD1,NA,TRBJ1-1,TRBV18,TGTGCCAGCTCTCAGGACAGGGGGCTTTTGAACACTGAAGCTTTCTTT,CASSQDRGLLNTEAFF
TRBD2,NA,TRBJ2-7,TRBV28,TGTGCCAGCAGTTTAGGGACTAGCGGGACCAACGAGCAGTACTTC,CASSLGTSGTNEQYF
NA,NA,TRBJ2-3,TRBV28,TGTGCCAGCAGTAGGACGGGGTATGGCTCCCTAACAGATACGCAGTATTTT,CASSRTGYGSLTDTQYF
NA,NA,TRBJ2-5,TRBV5-5,TGTGCCAGCAGCTCCCGGGACTTACAAGAGACCCAGTACTTC,CASSSRDLQETQYF
TRBD1,NA,TRBJ2-3,TRBV5-1,TGCGCCAGCAGCCCTCGCCGGGACAGCAACACAGATACGCAGTATTTT,CASSPRRDSNTDTQYF
NA,once,TRBJ2-3,TRBV7-2,TGTGCCAGCAGCTCATACATCGATACGCAGTATTTT,CASSSYIDTQYF
TRBD1,NA,TRBJ1-1,TRBV4-1,TGCGCCAGCAGTTATACTCCGGGACAGGGAAACACTGAAGCTTTCTTT,CASSYTPGQGNTEAFF
TRBD2,NA,TRBJ2-1,TRBV9,TGTGCCAGCAGCCCAGGACTAGCGGGAAACAATGAGCAGTTCTTC,CASSPGLAGNNEQFF
TRBD1,NA,TRBJ2-5,TRBV5-1,TGCGCCAGCAGCTTAGGACAGGGAAGGCAAGAGACCCAGTACTTC,CASSLGQGRQETQYF
TRBD2,NA,TRBJ2-1,TRBV5-1,TGCGCCAGCAGCTTGGCAGGACTAGCGGGAGATCTATGGGTATACAATGAGCAGTTCTTC,CASSLAGLAGDLWVYNEQFF
TRBD2,NA,TRBJ2-7,TRBV19,TGTGCCAGTAGTCCGGCGGGGGGCCTTTACGAGCAGTACTTC,CASSPAGGLYEQYF
NA,NA,TRBJ2-7,TRBV5-1,TGCGCCAGCAGCTTGGAGGCAGGAACCCCCTACGAGCAGTACTTC,CASSLEAGTPYEQYF
NA,NA,TRBJ1-1,TRBV7-7,TGTGCTAGCAGTCAAACAGAGAACACTGAAGCTTTCTTT,CASSQTENTEAFF
NA,once,TRBJ2-3,TRBV29-1,TGCAGCGTTGAATACCTCTCAGATACGCAGTATTTT,CSVEYLSDTQYF
TRBD2,NA,TRBJ2-7,TRBV29-1,TGCAGCGTTCAGACTAGCGGGGGAATCTACGAGCAGTACTTC,CSVQTSGGIYEQYF
TRBD2,NA,TRBJ2-7,TRBV19,TGTGCCAGTAGTCCGGGACTAGCGGCTCGCGAGCAGTACTTC,CASSPGLAAREQYF
NA,NA,TRBJ2-4,TRBV28,TGTGCCAGCAGTTTAAACCGGGGGGCTTTTGTTGCCAAAAACATTCAGTACTTC,CASSLNRGAFVAKNIQYF
TRBD1,NA,TRBJ1-1,TRBV6-6,TGTGCCAGCAGCTTGACAGGGGCTAACACTGAAGCTTTCTTT,CASSLTGANTEAFF
NA,NA,TRBJ2-3,TRBV4-1,TGCGCCAGCAGCCAACTAGCGACAAGCACAGATACGCAGTATTTT,CASSQLATSTDTQYF
NA,once,TRBJ1-1,TRBV6-6,TGTGCCAGCAGTTACCAATGGACGGACACTGAAGCTTTCTTT,CASSYQWTDTEAFF
TRBD1,NA,TRBJ1-2,TRBV9,TGTGCCAGCAGCGTAGGACAGGGATCGTATGGCTACACCTTC,CASSVGQGSYGYTF
TRBD2,NA,TRBJ2-3,TRBV10-2,TGCGCCAGCAGTGAGTCGTTAGCGGGGCTGGAGCAGTATTTT,CASSESLAGLEQYF
NA,NA,TRBJ2-2,TRBV7-9,TGTGCCCTTAGACTGGCCAACACCGGGGAGCTGTTTTTT,CALRLANTGELFF
NA,NA,TRBJ2-1,TRBV10-3,TGTGCCATCAGTGAGACCGCCAACAAACAGAATGAGCAGTTCTTC,CAISETANKQNEQFF
NA,NA,TRBJ1-5,TRBV6-1,TGTGCCAGCAGGGTCCAAGGCGATCAGCCCCAGCATTTT,CASRVQGDQPQHF
NA,NA,TRBJ2-2,TRBV6-1,TGTGCCAGCAGTGAAGGCTCAGGGCAGAACACCGGGGAGCTGTTTTTT,CASSEGSGQNTGELFF
NA,NA,TRBJ1-1,TRBV10-3,TGTGCCATCAGTGCCTCAGACTGGAACACTGAAGCTTTCTTT,CAISASDWNTEAFF
TRBD2,NA,TRBJ2-1,TRBV11-2,TGTGCCAGCAGCTTAGTTCTAGCGGGAGATCGGGTCTTC,CASSLVLAGDRVF
TRBD1,NA,TRBJ1-2,TRBV18,TGTGCCAGCTCGGGACAGTCCTATGGCTACACCTTC,CASSGQSYGYTF
NA,NA,TRBJ2-7,TRBV29-1,TGCAGCGTTGAAGTAAGACGGAGAGACAGAGCCTACGAGCAGTACTTC,CSVEVRRRDRAYEQYF
NA,NA,TRBJ1-2,TRBV7-2,TGTGCCAGCAGCTCAAAGGGAACCGCTAACTATGGCTACACCTTC,CASSSKGTANYGYTF
NA,NA,TRBJ1-5,TRBV5-8,TGTGCCAGCAGCTCATCCAGGGAGCAGCCCCAGCATTTT,CASSSSREQPQHF
NA,NA,TRBJ1-4,TRBV9,TGTGCCAGCAGCGTAGGCGTTTCGACCTATAATGAAAAACTGTTTTTT,CASSVGVSTYNEKLFF
NA,NA,TRBJ1-1,TRBV7-2,TGTGCCAGCAGCTTTGGGATCATGAACACTGAAGCTTTCTTT,CASSFGIMNTEAFF
TRBD1,NA,TRBJ2-7,TRBV6-4,TGTGCCAGCAGTGATGGCGAGCACCTCCGGGACAGGGGATCCTACGAGCAGTACTTC,CASSDGEHLRDRGSYEQYF
NA,once,TRBJ2-2,TRBV4-3,TGCGCCAGCAGCCAAGAGATCCGTGGGACAAACACCGGGGAGCTGTTTTTT,CASSQEIRGTNTGELFF
NA,NA,TRBJ1-1,TRBV28,TGTGCCAGCAGTGACTGGGGGGGGGTGAAGACTGAAGCTTTCTTT,CASSDWGGVKTEAFF
NA,NA,TRBJ1-5,TRBV6-5,TGTGCCAGCAGCCCGGGGATACCCAGTCAGCCCCAGCATTTT,CASSPGIPSQPQHF
NA,NA,TRBJ2-7,TRBV7-8,TGTGCCAGCAGCTTAGTAGGTCGGCAGGCAATCTACGAGCAGTACTTC,CASSLVGRQAIYEQYF
TRBD1,NA,TRBJ2-7,TRBV11-2,TGTGCCAGCAGCTTAGACGGGACAGGGACCTACGAGCAGTACTTC,CASSLDGTGTYEQYF
NA,NA,TRBJ1-5,TRBV6-6,TGTGCCAGCAGTTACGTAAGTGGCCAGCCCCAGCATTTT,CASSYVSGQPQHF
TRBD1,NA,TRBJ2-7,TRBV30,TGTGCCTGGAGGACTAACAGGGGCCCCTACGAGCAGTACTTC,CAWRTNRGPYEQYF
TRBD2,NA,TRBJ2-5,TRBV11-2,TGTGCCAGCAGCTCCCTGACGGGGGGGGAGACCCAGTACTTC,CASSSLTGGETQYF
NA,NA,TRBJ1-6,TRBV5-6,TGTGCCAGCAGCTCAGGGCCGTACTATAATTCACCCCTCCACTTT,CASSSGPYYNSPLHF
TRBD1,NA,TRBJ2-7,TRBV27,TGTGCCAGCAGTTCACGACAGGGTGGCTACGAGCAGTACTTC,CASSSRQGGYEQYF
NA,NA,TRBJ1-4,TRBV2,TGTGCCAGCAGTGAATTATGGGAGGGTGAAAAACTGTTTTTT,CASSELWEGEKLFF
NA,NA,TRBJ2-1,TRBV7-9,TGTGCCAGCAGCTTAGCGGTGTACAATGAGCAGTTCTTC,CASSLAVYNEQFF
NA,NA,TRBJ2-3,TRBV5-5,TGTGCCAGCAGCTTTCGCAGGGAGACAGATACGCAGTATTTT,CASSFRRETDTQYF
NA,few,TRBJ1-1,TRBV19,TGTGCCACCCAGGCGCGGTGGGGCACTGAAGCTTTCTTT,CATQARWGTEAFF
NA,NA,TRBJ1-6,TRBV19,TGTGCCAGTAGTACGGGTCGGCAGGGGTATGATTCACCCCTCCACTTT,CASSTGRQGYDSPLHF
NA,NA,TRBJ1-1,TRBV28,TGTGCCAGCAGTTTCCAGGGTTCTATGAACACTGAAGCTTTCTTT,CASSFQGSMNTEAFF
TRBD2,NA,TRBJ2-3,TRBV7-9,TGTGCCAGCAGCCTGGGACTAGCGGGACGAACTTACACAGATACGCAGTATTTT,CASSLGLAGRTYTDTQYF
NA,NA,TRBJ1-5,TRBV28,TGTGCCAGCAGTTTCTCAGGGCAGAATCAGCCCCAGCATTTT,CASSFSGQNQPQHF
NA,NA,TRBJ1-4,TRBV7-8,TGTGCCAGCAGCTTAGGGAATGAAAAACTGTTTTTT,CASSLGNEKLFF
NA,NA,TRBJ1-1,TRBV6-6,TGTGCCAGCAGTTCACCAGGGGCACGGGACACTGAAGCTTTCTTT,CASSSPGARDTEAFF